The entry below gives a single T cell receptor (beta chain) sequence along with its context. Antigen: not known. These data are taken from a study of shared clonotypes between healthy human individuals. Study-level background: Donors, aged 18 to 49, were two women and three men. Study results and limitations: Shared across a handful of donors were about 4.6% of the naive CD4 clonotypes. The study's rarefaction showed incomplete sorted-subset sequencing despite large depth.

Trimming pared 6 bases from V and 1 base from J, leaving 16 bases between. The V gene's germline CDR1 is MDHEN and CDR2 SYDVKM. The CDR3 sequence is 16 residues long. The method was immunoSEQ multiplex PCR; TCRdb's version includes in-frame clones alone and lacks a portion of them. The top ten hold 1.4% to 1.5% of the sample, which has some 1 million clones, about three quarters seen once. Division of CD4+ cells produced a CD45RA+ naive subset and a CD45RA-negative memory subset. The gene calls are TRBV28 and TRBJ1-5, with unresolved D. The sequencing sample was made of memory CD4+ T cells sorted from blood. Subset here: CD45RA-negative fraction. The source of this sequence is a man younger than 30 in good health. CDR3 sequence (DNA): TGTGCCAGCAGGGAAACCGGGGTCCGGAGCAATCAGCCCCAGCATTTT. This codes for CASRETGVRSNQPQHF. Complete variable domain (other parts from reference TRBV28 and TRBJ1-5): DVKVTQSSRYLVKRTGEKVFLECVQDMDHENMFWYRQDPGLGLRLIYFSYDVKMKEKGDIPEGYSVSREKKERFSLILESASTNQTSMYLCASRETGVRSNQPQHFGDGTRLSIL.